This T cell receptor beta chain was identified in a study of cytotoxic CD8 clonotypes in ibrutinib-treated CLL. The CDR3 length is 13 residues. With V trimmed by 0 bases and J by 8 bases, 3 bases remained unmatched. Per the germline V gene, CDR1 is LGHNT and CDR2 is FRNRAP. The method was immunoSEQ multiplex PCR; TCRdb's version includes in-frame clones alone and lacks a portion of them. The sample includes fewer than 150,000 clones, approximately 80% of them seen just once. The sample here was PBMCs, taken after 24 months of ibrutinib treatment. The sequence was collected from a human donor with chronic lymphocytic leukemia. This sequence joins TRBV12-5 and TRBJ1-2; 7 nucleotides align to TRBD1. The CDR3 DNA reads as TGTGCTAGTGGTTTGGTAAGGGGGCAAGGCTACACCTTC. Amino acids: CASGLVRGQGYTF.